These T cell receptor beta chains were read from a single sample in a study of technical replicates of blood from a handful of donors. Libraries were prepared by immunoSEQ multiplex PCR; TCRdb keeps only in-frame clonotypes and omits some of them. Among 35,000 to 50,000 clones, 96% were seen once, and the ten largest hold about 0.38%. Input material: T cells isolated from PBMCs. These receptors were obtained from a human donor in good health. CDR3s include the opening cysteine and the closing phenylalanine or tryptophan. The order of the fields is J gene, V gene, CDR3 length, D gene, clone size, CDR3 DNA, CDR3 protein. A D gene is named only where the DNA matches it firmly. For some rows the clone size is stated as once, few or many, or as a class when expanded; others skip it.

>TRBJ2-7|TRBV4-1|14|NA|NA
TGCGCCAGCAGCCAAGGTGTCGGTGCCTACGAGCAGTACTTC
CASSQGVGAYEQYF
>TRBJ1-1|TRBV5-1|13|NA|NA
TGCGCCAGCAGCTTGAACTGGAACACTGAAGCTTTCTTT
CASSLNWNTEAFF
>TRBJ2-7|TRBV9|15|TRBD2|NA
TGTGCCAGCAGTGGGGGGGACTTACCCCTTCTGGAGCAGTACTTC
CASSGGDLPLLEQYF
>TRBJ2-4|TRBV11-2|15|TRBD1|NA
TGTGCCAGCAGTCGACAGGGCTGGGACAAAAACATTCAGTACTTC
CASSRQGWDKNIQYF
>TRBJ2-3|TRBV7-9|14|TRBD2|NA
TGTGCCAGCAGCTTAACAAGCGGGGGAGATACGCAGTATTTT
CASSLTSGGDTQYF
>TRBJ1-4|TRBV2|14|NA|NA
TGTGCCAGCACCAGGCAACCTGGGAATGAAAAACTGTTTTTT
CASTRQPGNEKLFF
>TRBJ1-2|TRBV14|12|NA|NA
TGTGCCAGCAGTCCGGGTCTCTATGGCTACACCTTC
CASSPGLYGYTF
>TRBJ2-7|TRBV20-1|11|TRBD2|NA
TGCAAGGGACTAGCGGATTACGAGCAGTACTTC
CKGLADYEQYF
>TRBJ1-5|TRBV30|15|TRBD1|once
TGTGCCTGGAGTGCCCGGACAGGCAGCAATCAGCCCCAGCATTTT
CAWSARTGSNQPQHF
>TRBJ1-1|TRBV28|13|NA|NA
TGTGCCAGCAGCCTACCGGACACGCCTGAAGCTTTCTTT
CASSLPDTPEAFF
>TRBJ2-4|TRBV28|16|TRBD2|NA
TGTGCCAGCAGCTCCGGGACTAGCGGGAGGGGGAACATTCAGTACTTC
CASSSGTSGRGNIQYF
>TRBJ2-7|TRBV27|15|TRBD1|NA
TGTGCCAGCAGTTTAGGGACAGGGGGAATCTACGAGCAGTACTTC
CASSLGTGGIYEQYF